This passage covers 10 T cell receptor beta chains from one sample sequenced in a study of blood T cells in healthy people across ages. Primers used in a second PCR of roughly 6 to 12 cycles were a sample-barcoded 5' primer and a J-beta primer mix. From the 5' RACE reads, TCRdb called clonotypes with MiXCR, one entry per CDR3 protein. Here the sample spans hundreds of thousands of distinct CDR3 sequences, approximately 22% being singletons. Sequenced material: blood. Every receptor here comes from a man in his 70s in good health.

The gene calls are TRBV18 and TRBJ2-5; a weak D match, TRBD2 (6 bases). The J call is uncertain, as TRBJ2-7 better fits the DNA end. The CDR3 loop spans 15 amino acids. Germline V gene sequence: CDR1 KGHSH, CDR2 LQKENI. Here the CDR3 reads CASSPLKWGDYEQYF. The CDR3 DNA sequence: TGTGCCAGCTCACCTCTAAAATGGGGGGACTACGAGCAGTACTTC.

This clonotype appeared a few times. V and J are TRBV20-1 and TRBJ2-3; D not certain. CDR1 DFQATT and CDR2 SNEGSKA come from the germline V gene (reference sequence). Deletions cut 6 bases from V and 2 bases from J, with 6 bases between. This CDR3 comprises 11 residues. The CDR3 DNA reads as TGCAGTGCAGGTTACACAGATACGCAGTATTTT. Its translation: CSAGYTDTQYF.

This clonotype has more than one count but fewer than ten. The chain joins TRBV20-1 to TRBJ2-2, with D maybe TRBD1 (5 bases). The CDR3 spans 14 residues. Germline V gives CDR1 DFQATT, CDR2 SNEGSKA (reference sequence). With 2 bases removed from V and 0 bases from J, the gap between germline ends came to 7 bases. In DNA form, the CDR3 reads TGCAGTGCTAGACAGGGCTCGAACACCGGGGAGCTGTTTTTT. Protein product: CSARQGSNTGELFF.

The rearrangement uses TRBV29-1 and TRBJ2-1; TRBD2 matches 12 bases. Germline V lookup: CDR1 SQVTM, CDR2 ANQGSEA. Trimming cost V 4 bases and J 9 bases; bases outside gene matches: 7. The CDR3 has 14 residues. CDR3 sequence (DNA): TGCAGCGTTGTCGGACTAGCGGGACTGGGTGAGCAGTTCTTC. Residues: CSVVGLAGLGEQFF.

The chain recombines TRBV3-1 with TRBJ1-1, with D possibly TRBD1 on 6 matching bases. The CDR3 sequence is 15 residues long. Germline V CDR1 and CDR2: LGHDT, YNNKEL (reference sequence). Trimming left V 2 bases short and J 0 bases short, with 10 bases between. The CDR3 loop reads CASSQSGGMNTEAFF. The CDR3 DNA reads TGTGCCAGCAGCCAATCCGGGGGCATGAACACTGAAGCTTTCTTT.

There are a few counts of this clonotype. The junction and the germline gene differ at one end; a read error may be behind it. The V gene is TRBV29-1, the J gene TRBJ2-1, with 9 bases that match TRBD1. The CDR3 contains 13 residues. From germline, CDR1 is SQVTM and CDR2 ANQGSEA. The CDR3 reads CGVAMDRGNEQFF. The CDR3 DNA reads TGCGGCGTCGCCATGGACAGGGGAAATGAGCAGTTCTTC.

J is TRBJ2-2 and V is TRBV15; 7 nucleotides agree with TRBD2. The CDR3 contains 13 residues. V shed 5 bases, J shed 6 bases, and the junction held 3 bases outside the gene matches. CDR1 and CDR2 from the germline V gene are LNHNV and YYDKDF (reference sequence). The CDR3 is CATSGSGAGELFF. Written as DNA, the CDR3 is TGTGCCACCAGCGGGAGCGGGGCCGGGGAGCTGTTTTTT.

V usage is TRBV6-5 and J usage is TRBJ1-1; D might be TRBD1 (5 bases). The CDR3 totals 14 residues. V lost 6 bases and J lost 0, with 11 bases in between. Germline CDR1 MNHEY, CDR2 SVGAGI. The CDR3 loop reads CASSSVGVNTEAFF. The CDR3 nucleotides read TGTGCCAGCAGCTCTGTGGGGGTGAACACTGAAGCTTTCTTT.

This clonotype was observed a few times. The chain is built from TRBV5-5 and TRBJ1-1, with D possibly matching TRBD1 (5 bases). This CDR3 has 15 residues. Trimming left V 4 bases short and J 8 bases short, with 21 bases between. Germline V CDR1 and CDR2: SGHKS, YYEKEE (reference sequence). The CDR3 sequence: CASSPAGLLNREAFF. In DNA form, the CDR3 reads TGTGCCAGCAGCCCGGCGGGACTGCTCAACAGGGAAGCTTTCTTT.

The chain uses TRBV15 and TRBJ1-4; 7 nucleotides match TRBD1. Germline V gene lookup returns CDR1 LNHNV and CDR2 YYDKDF (reference sequence). The CDR3 is 13 amino acids. The trim removed 4 bases at V and 8 bases at J, leaving 4 bases unmatched. CDR3 loop: CATSIGGSEKLFF. CDR3 DNA: TGTGCCACCAGCATAGGGGGCAGCGAAAAACTGTTTTTT.